The clone carrying this T cell receptor beta chain was picked up a small number of times. Germline CDR1 reads KGHSH; CDR2 reads LQKENI. The CDR3 contains 16 residues. Losses at the gene ends were 0 bases for V and 4 bases for J; bases not matched to a gene: 8. The data were obtained in a study of blood T cell repertoires in COVID-19. Study summary: Samples of COVID-19 (acute and convalescent) were obtained from the United States, Italy and Spain.

Clones were sequenced by immunoSEQ multiplex PCR, and TCRdb holds only the in-frame ones, with some missing. Of 200,000 or so clones in the sample, 80% to 90% were seen once. The J gene is TRBJ2-7, the V gene TRBV18, with 8 positions matching TRBD2. The receptor was derived from a man older than 75 with acute or convalescent COVID-19. The sample taken for sequencing was peripheral blood. The CDR3 loop reads CASSPPGTRARYEQYF. The CDR3 DNA sequence: TGTGCCAGCTCACCACCCGGGACTAGGGCCCGATACGAGCAGTACTTC.